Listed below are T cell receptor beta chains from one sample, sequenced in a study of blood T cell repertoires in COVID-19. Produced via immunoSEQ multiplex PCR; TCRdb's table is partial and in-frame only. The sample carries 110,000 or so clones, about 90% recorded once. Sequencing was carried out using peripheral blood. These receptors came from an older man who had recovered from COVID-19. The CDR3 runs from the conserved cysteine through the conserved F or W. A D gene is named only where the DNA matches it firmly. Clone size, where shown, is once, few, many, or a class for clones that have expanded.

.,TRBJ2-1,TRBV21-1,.,CASSKGGVRKGSSYNEQFF,TGTGCCAGCAGCAAAGGCGGGGTCAGGAAGGGGAGCTCCTACAATGAGCAGTTCTTC
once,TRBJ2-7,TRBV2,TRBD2,CASIRAGASYEQYF,TGTGCCAGCATCCGGGCGGGAGCTTCCTACGAGCAGTACTTC
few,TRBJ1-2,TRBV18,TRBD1,CASSPDRGRNYGYTF,TGTGCCAGCTCACCTGACAGGGGGCGGAACTATGGCTACACCTTC
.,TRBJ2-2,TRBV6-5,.,CASSYFSGELFF,TGTGCCAGCAGTTATTTCTCCGGGGAGCTGTTTTTT
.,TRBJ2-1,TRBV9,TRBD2,CASSTGGSGRAEQFF,TGTGCCAGCAGCACAGGGGGTAGCGGGAGGGCTGAGCAGTTCTTC
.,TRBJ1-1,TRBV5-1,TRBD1,CASSLVGTGLNTEAFF,TGCGCCAGCAGCTTGGTGGGGACAGGGTTGAACACTGAAGCTTTCTTT
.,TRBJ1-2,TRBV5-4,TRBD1,CASSLGGQGDGYTF,TGTGCCAGCAGCTTGGGTGGACAGGGTGATGGCTACACCTTC
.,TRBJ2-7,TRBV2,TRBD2,CASRPGLAESYEQYF,TGTGCCAGCAGACCCGGACTAGCGGAGTCCTACGAGCAGTACTTC
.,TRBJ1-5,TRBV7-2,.,CASSPSYNQPQHF,TGTGCCAGCAGCCCCAGTTACAATCAGCCCCAGCATTTT
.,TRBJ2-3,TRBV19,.,CASSRQRSTDTQYF,TGTGCCAGTAGTCGGCAGCGTAGCACAGATACGCAGTATTTT
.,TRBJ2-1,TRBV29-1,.,CSVEGGQSYNEQFF,TGCAGCGTTGAGGGTGGACAGTCCTACAATGAGCAGTTCTTC
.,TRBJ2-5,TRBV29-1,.,CSALRGVGETQYF,TGCAGCGCTCTCAGGGGAGTTGGGGAGACCCAGTACTTC
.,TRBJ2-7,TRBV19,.,CASSTGHLYEQYF,TGTGCCAGTAGTACGGGACATCTCTACGAGCAGTACTTC
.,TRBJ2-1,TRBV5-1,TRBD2,CASSLEGLAGRGEQFF,TGCGCCAGCAGCTTGGAGGGACTAGCGGGAAGGGGTGAGCAGTTCTTC
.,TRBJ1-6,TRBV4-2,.,CASSQPSSGNSYNSPLHF,TGTGCCAGCAGCCAACCTTCAAGCGGGAATTCCTATAATTCACCCCTCCACTTT
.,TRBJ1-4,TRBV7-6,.,CASSSRPGEKLFF,TGTGCCAGCAGCTCGAGACCGGGTGAAAAACTGTTTTTT
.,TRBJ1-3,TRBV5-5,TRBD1,CASSPGQGSSGNTIYF,TGTGCCAGCAGCCCGGGACAGGGAAGCTCTGGAAACACCATATATTTT
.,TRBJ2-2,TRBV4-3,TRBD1,CASSQAWTRQGRYTGELFF,TGCGCCAGCAGCCAAGCTTGGACCCGACAGGGGCGGTACACCGGGGAGCTGTTTTTT
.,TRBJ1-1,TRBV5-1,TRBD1,CASSTGATNTEAFF,TGCGCCAGCAGTACAGGGGCCACCAACACTGAAGCTTTCTTT
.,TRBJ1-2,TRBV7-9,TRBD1,CASSVGRGQYYGYTF,TGTGCCAGCAGCGTAGGTAGGGGGCAGTACTATGGCTACACCTTC
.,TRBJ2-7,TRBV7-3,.,CASSLGYSYEQYF,TGTGCCAGCAGCTTGGGCTACAGCTACGAGCAGTACTTC
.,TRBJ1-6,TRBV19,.,CASSSPPGTPHNSPLHF,TGTGCCAGTAGTTCCCCCCCCGGGACACCTCATAATTCACCCCTCCACTTT
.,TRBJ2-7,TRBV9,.,CASSLQGLPYEQYF,TGTGCCAGCAGCCTCCAGGGACTCCCCTACGAGCAGTACTTC
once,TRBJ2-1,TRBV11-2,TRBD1,CASSPQGAAWYNEQFF,TGTGCCAGCAGCCCACAGGGGGCCGCATGGTACAATGAGCAGTTCTTC
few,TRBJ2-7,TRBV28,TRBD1,CASRRTPGQGKPIGSYEQYF,TGTGCCAGCAGGCGGACTCCGGGACAGGGGAAGCCCATTGGGTCCTACGAGCAGTACTTC
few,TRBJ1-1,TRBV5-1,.,CASSLAGGWDTEAFF,TGCGCCAGCAGCTTGGCCGGGGGATGGGACACTGAAGCTTTCTTT
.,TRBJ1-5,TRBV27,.,CASRPRGGSNQPQHF,TGTGCCAGCAGACCCAGGGGAGGGAGCAATCAGCCCCAGCATTTT
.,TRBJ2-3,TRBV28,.,CASSPPQGIDTQYF,TGTGCCAGCAGCCCGCCGCAGGGAATAGATACGCAGTATTTT
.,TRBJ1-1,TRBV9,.,CASSVGGQNTEAFF,TGTGCCAGCAGCGTAGGGGGGCAGAACACTGAAGCTTTCTTT
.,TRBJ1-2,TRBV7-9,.,CASSLDGATANYGYTF,TGTGCCAGCAGCTTAGATGGAGCCACCGCTAACTATGGCTACACCTTC
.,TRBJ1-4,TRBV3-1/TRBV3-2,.,CASSSRSGATNEKLFF,TGTGCCAGCAGCTCCCGCTCGGGAGCAACTAATGAAAAACTGTTTTTT
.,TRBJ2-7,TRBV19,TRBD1,CASSIRAGTGVSYEQYF,TGTGCCAGTAGTATAAGGGCCGGGACAGGGGTTTCCTACGAGCAGTACTTC
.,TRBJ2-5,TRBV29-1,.,CSVEEGRETQYF,TGCAGCGTTGAAGAGGGGCGGGAGACCCAGTACTTC
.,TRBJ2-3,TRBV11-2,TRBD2,CASSLVPGRGVTSTDTQYF,TGTGCCAGCAGCTTAGTTCCGGGGCGGGGGGTTACTAGCACAGATACGCAGTATTTT
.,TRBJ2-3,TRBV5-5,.,CASSPRGSTDTQYF,TGTGCCAGCAGCCCGCGGGGAAGCACAGATACGCAGTATTTT
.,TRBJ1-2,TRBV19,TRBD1,CASSIDHFGTGDYTF,TGTGCCAGTAGTATAGATCATTTCGGGACAGGGGACTACACCTTC
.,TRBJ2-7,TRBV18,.,CASSPQGGLSYEQYF,TGTGCCAGCTCACCACAAGGGGGTTTATCCTACGAGCAGTACTTC
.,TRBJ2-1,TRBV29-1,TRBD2,CSVVAGGYSYNEQFF,TGCAGCGTTGTAGCGGGGGGATACTCCTACAATGAGCAGTTCTTC
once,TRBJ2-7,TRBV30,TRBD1,CAWNSPHRGASYEQYF,TGTGCCTGGAACTCCCCCCACAGGGGGGCATCCTACGAGCAGTACTTC
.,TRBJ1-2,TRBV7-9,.,CASSLVSRNGYTF,TGTGCCAGCAGCTTAGTCTCCAGAAATGGCTACACCTTC
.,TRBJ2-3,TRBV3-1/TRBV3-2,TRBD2,CASSPQGLGLAGADTQYF,TGTGCCAGCAGCCCCCAGGGCCTAGGACTAGCGGGGGCAGATACGCAGTATTTT
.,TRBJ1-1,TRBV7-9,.,CASRLGVNTEAFF,TGTGCCAGTAGATTAGGAGTGAACACTGAAGCTTTCTTT
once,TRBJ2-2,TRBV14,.,CASSQDYYDGRPGTGELFF,TGTGCCAGCAGCCAAGATTATTACGATGGCAGGCCTGGGACCGGGGAGCTGTTTTTT
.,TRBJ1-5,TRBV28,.,CASSLVPLNQPQHF,TGTGCCAGCAGTTTAGTCCCCCTTAATCAGCCCCAGCATTTT
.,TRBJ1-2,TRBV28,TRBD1,CASSPGQANYGYTF,TGTGCCAGCAGTCCGGGACAGGCCAACTATGGCTACACCTTC
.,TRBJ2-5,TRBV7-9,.,CASSSQGRETQYF,TGTGCCAGCAGCTCACAGGGTAGGGAGACCCAGTACTTC
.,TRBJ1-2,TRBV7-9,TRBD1,CASSLDRGRSGYTF,TGTGCCAGCAGCTTGGACAGGGGTAGATCTGGCTACACCTTC
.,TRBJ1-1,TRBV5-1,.,CASSLAATGGTEAFF,TGCGCCAGCAGCTTGGCCGCGACAGGAGGAACTGAAGCTTTCTTT
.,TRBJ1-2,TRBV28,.,CANFSGYTF,TGTGCCAACTTTTCCGGCTACACCTTC
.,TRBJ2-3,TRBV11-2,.,CASSLYLSSTDTQYF,TGTGCCAGCAGCTTATATCTCTCTAGCACAGATACGCAGTATTTT
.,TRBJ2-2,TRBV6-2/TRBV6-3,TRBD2,CASSRWTSGGLVAGELFF,TGTGCCAGCAGTCGTTGGACTAGCGGGGGGCTGGTTGCCGGGGAGCTGTTTTTT
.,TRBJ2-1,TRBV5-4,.,CASSFVRESNNEQFF,TGTGCCAGCAGCTTTGTCCGGGAGTCGAACAATGAGCAGTTCTTC
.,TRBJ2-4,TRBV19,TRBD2,CASSKPGGTNIQYF,TGTGCCAGTAGTAAGCCGGGAGGGACAAACATTCAGTACTTC
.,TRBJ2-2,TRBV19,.,CASSIFGGVDRGELFF,TGTGCCAGTAGTATTTTTGGGGGCGTAGATAGAGGGGAGCTGTTTTTT
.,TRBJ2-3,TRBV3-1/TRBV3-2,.,CASRGAADTQYF,TGTGCCAGCCGGGGGGCCGCAGATACGCAGTATTTT